This T cell receptor beta chain emerged from a study of blood T cell repertoires in COVID-19. Whole-study context: Acute-phase and convalescent COVID-19 samples originated in the United States, Italy and Spain. PBMCs, B-cell-depleted T cells, or T cells provided the cDNA or gDNA that made up the material.

In the original analysis: Reference gene primer amplification in the assay estimated nucleated cell counts. Sequenced by immunoSEQ multiplex PCR; TCRdb stores in-frame clones only, minus some. The DNA gave D and trimming, while V, J and clone size come from that table. The sample contains 75,000 or so clones, 88% of which appear only once. The germline V gene has CDR1 LGHNA and CDR2 YSLEER. CDR3 size: 14 residues. V lost 4 bases to trimming and J lost 7 bases, with 16 bases between them. Only one count was recorded for this clone. The chain uses TRBV4-3 and TRBJ1-2, with D perhaps matching TRBD1 (5 bases). The sequenced material came from peripheral blood. The clonotype comes from a man in his 70s with acute or convalescent COVID-19. The CDR3 nucleotides are TGCGCCAGCAGCCCCAGGGTTGGGGAGGCTGGCTACACCTTC. Its protein product is CASSPRVGEAGYTF.